The entry below describes one T cell receptor (beta chain). Per the authors' pipeline: The authors estimated nucleated cell counts from reference gene primer amplification. Repertoires were generated with immunoSEQ multiplex PCR, while TCRdb's copy carries only in-frame clones and drops some. Clone size and V and J calls were adopted from that table, with D and trimming inferred from the DNA. The profile shows around 65,000 clones, about 81% of them singletons. The record originates from a study of blood T cell repertoires in COVID-19. Overall study context: There were acute and convalescent COVID-19 samples, and they came from the United States, Italy and Spain. T cells, B-cell-depleted T cells, or PBMCs supplied cDNA or gDNA.

The sequenced sample was peripheral blood. This TCR came from a man older than 75 with acute or convalescent COVID-19.

Here the CDR3 reads CASSLETGLARDEQFF. The CDR3 nucleotides are TGTGCCAGCAGCTTAGAAACGGGACTAGCGCGGGATGAGCAGTTCTTC. V gene TRBV7-2 combines with J gene TRBJ2-1, with 10 bases that match TRBD2. The CDR3 extends over 16 amino acids. The germline gives CDR1 SGHTA, CDR2 FQGNSA. V shed 1 base, J shed 8 bases, and the junction held 8 bases outside the gene matches.